This entry describes one TCR beta chain. The antigen is not known. The V and J ends lost 5 bases and 0 bases respectively, with 9 bases between them. Per the germline V gene, CDR1 is LNHDA and CDR2 is SQIVND (reference sequence). CDR3 size: 14 residues. This entry comes from a study of vaccination effects on CD4 cells after COVID-19. After expansion with viral peptide pools in the ViraFEST assay, antigen-specific CD4+ T cells were sequenced. Culture lasted 10 days before CD4+ T cell isolation. Vaccinated recipients, who were negative for nucleocapsid antibodies, had no history of SARS-CoV-2 infection. Days 3 and 7 saw half the medium replaced with IL-2 medium. Study-wide results and limits: The study found that only 1 of 255 vaccine-induced clones from healthy vaccinees cross-reacted with common cold coronaviruses. Relatively few convalescent patients took part in the study, which had no early post-infection timepoints. Clones from infection and from vaccination both contracted markedly late after vaccination.

The table came from immunoSEQ multiplex PCR; TCRdb's copy has only in-frame clones and leaves some out. The sample holds some 69,000 clones, more than 70% seen once. The chain employs TRBV19 and TRBJ2-3; unclear D gene. This clonotype was sampled from a human donor who received a COVID-19 vaccine. The source material was CD4+ T cells from PBMCs cultured with HCoV-NL63 spike peptides, sampled before COVID-19 vaccination. CDR3 protein: CASSVGPSTDTQYF. CDR3 DNA: TGTGCCAGTAGTGTAGGACCCAGCACAGATACGCAGTATTTT.